This TCR beta chain was found in a study of graft-versus-host responses after intestinal transplantation. Looking at the study overall: Every transplant recipient was induced with anti-thymocyte globulin, then maintained on tacrolimus and steroids for two to four years.

This clone was detected only once. Its antigen is still unknown. Here immunoSEQ multiplex PCR was the method, and the copy in TCRdb shows in-frame clones only, minus some. The table includes more than 95,000 clones, more than 85% detected once. The sequencing used unstimulated CD4+ T cells sorted from spleen or lymph node cells, collected before intestinal transplant. This TCR was sampled from a human donor who received an intestinal transplant.

DNA of the CDR3: TGTGCCAGCAGCTTAGCGATGGTAGCGGGGGGTCATAGCTCCTACAATGAGCAGTTCTTC. This encodes CASSLAMVAGGHSSYNEQFF. The gene calls are TRBV7-6 and TRBJ2-1, with 10 bases identical to TRBD2. J was trimmed by 0 bases and V by 0 bases; bases with no gene match: 11. Germline V gives CDR1 SGHVS, CDR2 FNYEAQ. The CDR3 contains 20 residues.